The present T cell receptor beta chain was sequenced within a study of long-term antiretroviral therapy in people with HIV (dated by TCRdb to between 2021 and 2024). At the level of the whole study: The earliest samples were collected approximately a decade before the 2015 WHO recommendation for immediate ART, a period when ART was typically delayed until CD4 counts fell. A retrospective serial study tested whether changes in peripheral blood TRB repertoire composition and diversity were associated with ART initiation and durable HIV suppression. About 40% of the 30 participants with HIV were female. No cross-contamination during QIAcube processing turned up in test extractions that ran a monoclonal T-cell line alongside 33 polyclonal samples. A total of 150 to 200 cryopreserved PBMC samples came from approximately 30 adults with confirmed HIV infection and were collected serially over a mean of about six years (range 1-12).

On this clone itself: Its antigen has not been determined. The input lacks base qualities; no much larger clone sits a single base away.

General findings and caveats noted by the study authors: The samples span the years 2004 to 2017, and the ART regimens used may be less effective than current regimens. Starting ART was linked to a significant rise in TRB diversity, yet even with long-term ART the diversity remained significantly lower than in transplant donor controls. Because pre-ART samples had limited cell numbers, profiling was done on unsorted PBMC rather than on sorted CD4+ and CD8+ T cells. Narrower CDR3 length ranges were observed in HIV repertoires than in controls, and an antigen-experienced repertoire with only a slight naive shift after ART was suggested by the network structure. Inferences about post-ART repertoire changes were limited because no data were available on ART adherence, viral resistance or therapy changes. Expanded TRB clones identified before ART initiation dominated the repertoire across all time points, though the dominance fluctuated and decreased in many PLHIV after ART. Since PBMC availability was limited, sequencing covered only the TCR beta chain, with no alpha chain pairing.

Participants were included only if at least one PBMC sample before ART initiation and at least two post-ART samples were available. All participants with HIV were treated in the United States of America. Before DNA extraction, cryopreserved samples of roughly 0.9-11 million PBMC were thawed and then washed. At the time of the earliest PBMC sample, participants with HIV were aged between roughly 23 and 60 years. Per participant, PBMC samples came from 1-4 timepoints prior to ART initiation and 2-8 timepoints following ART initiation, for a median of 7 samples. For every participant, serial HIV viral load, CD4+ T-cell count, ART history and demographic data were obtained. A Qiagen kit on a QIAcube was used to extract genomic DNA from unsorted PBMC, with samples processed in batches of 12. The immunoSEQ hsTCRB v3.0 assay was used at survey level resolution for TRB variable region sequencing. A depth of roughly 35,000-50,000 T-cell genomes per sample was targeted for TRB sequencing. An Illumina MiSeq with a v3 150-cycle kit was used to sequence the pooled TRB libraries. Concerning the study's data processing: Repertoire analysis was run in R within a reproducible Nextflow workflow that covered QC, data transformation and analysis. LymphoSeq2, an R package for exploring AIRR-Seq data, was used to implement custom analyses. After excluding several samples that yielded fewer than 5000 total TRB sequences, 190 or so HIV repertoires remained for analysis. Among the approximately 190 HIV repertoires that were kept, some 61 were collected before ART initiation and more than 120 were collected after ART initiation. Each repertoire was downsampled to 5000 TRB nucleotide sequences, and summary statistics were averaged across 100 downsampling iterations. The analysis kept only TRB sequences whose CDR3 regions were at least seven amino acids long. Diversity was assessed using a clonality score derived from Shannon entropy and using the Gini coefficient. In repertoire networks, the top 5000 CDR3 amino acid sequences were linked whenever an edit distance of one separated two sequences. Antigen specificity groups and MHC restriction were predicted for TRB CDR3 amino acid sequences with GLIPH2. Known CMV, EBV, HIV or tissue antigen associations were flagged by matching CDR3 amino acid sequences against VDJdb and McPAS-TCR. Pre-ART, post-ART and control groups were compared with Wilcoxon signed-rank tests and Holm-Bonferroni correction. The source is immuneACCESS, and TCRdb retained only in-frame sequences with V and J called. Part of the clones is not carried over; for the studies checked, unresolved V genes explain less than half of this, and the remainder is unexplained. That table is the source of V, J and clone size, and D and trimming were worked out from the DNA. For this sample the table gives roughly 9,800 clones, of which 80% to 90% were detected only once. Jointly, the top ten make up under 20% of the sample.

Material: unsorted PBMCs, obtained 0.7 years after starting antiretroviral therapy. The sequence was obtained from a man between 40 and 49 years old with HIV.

The DNA sequence is as follows: TGTGCCAGCAGCTTAGGGTCTAGCGGGGTCTCCTACGAGCAGTACTTC. This sequence encodes CASSLGSSGVSYEQYF. The chain joins TRBV7-2 to TRBJ2-7; 9 central bases correspond to TRBD2. Germline trimming: 1 base from V, 0 bases from J; junction bases outside gene matches: 4. Inclusive of the bounding cysteine and phenylalanine, the CDR3 is 16 residues long. Only the CDR3 region is kept as DNA, spanning 48 bases read in frame from base 1. CDR1 and CDR2 are read off the germline V gene as SGHTA and FQGNSA.